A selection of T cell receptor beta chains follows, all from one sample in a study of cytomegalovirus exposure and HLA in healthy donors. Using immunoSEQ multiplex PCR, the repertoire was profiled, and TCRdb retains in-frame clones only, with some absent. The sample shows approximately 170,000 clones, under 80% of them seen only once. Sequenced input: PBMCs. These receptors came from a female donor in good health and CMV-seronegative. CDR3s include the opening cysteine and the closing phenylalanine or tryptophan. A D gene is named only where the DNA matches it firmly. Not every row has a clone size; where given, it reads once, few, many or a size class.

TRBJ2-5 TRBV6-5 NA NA CASSPLGETKETQYF TGTGCCAGCAGTCCTCTCGGGGAAACCAAAGAGACCCAGTACTTC
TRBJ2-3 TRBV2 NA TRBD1 CASRTGVRTDTQYF TGTGCCAGCAGGACAGGGGTCCGCACAGATACGCAGTATTTT
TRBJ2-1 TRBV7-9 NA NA CASSPKRRVASSYNEQFF TGTGCCAGCAGCCCCAAAAGGCGTGTGGCTAGCTCCTACAATGAGCAGTTCTTC
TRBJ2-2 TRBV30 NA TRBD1 CALTGANTGELFF TGTGCCTTGACAGGGGCGAACACCGGGGAGCTGTTTTTT
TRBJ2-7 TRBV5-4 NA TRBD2 CASSRASGSYEQYF TGTGCCAGCAGTCGCGCTAGCGGCTCCTACGAGCAGTACTTC
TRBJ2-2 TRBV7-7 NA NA CASSSSAVANTGELFF TGTGCTAGCAGCTCCTCAGCGGTCGCGAACACCGGGGAGCTGTTTTTT
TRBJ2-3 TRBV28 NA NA CASSSGTQYF TGTGCCAGCAGTTCCGGTACGCAGTATTTT
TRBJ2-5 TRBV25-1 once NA CASSELVLGQETQYF TGTGCCAGCAGTGAATTAGTCCTAGGCCAAGAGACCCAGTACTTC
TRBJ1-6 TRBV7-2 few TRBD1 CASSFRPPDRVASPLHF TGTGCCAGCAGCTTCCGACCACCGGACAGGGTCGCCTCACCCCTCCACTTT
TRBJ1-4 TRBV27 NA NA CASSRIAARRDEKLFF TGTGCCAGCAGTCGAATCGCGGCCCGGAGGGATGAAAAACTGTTTTTT
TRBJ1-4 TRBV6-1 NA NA CASSDLGGAVRPSNEKLFF TGTGCCAGCAGTGACCTGGGGGGGGCCGTTCGGCCATCCAATGAAAAACTGTTTTTT
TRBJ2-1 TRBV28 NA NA CASLRGGGYNEQFF TGTGCCAGTCTTAGGGGGGGCGGCTACAATGAGCAGTTCTTC
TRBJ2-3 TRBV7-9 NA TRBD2 CASSLGGGTQYF TGTGCCAGCAGCTTAGGGGGGGGGACGCAGTATTTT
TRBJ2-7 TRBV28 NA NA CASNPGGQWGSYEQYF TGTGCCAGCAACCCAGGGGGGCAGTGGGGCTCCTACGAGCAGTACTTC
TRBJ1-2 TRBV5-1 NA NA CASRSDSYGYTF TGCGCCAGCAGATCCGACAGCTATGGCTACACCTTC
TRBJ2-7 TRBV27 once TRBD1 CASSTAGQAHF TGTGCCAGCAGTACCGCGGGACAGGCACACTTC
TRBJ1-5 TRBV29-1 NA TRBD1 CSVVLGQGRNQPQHF TGCAGCGTTGTTCTTGGACAGGGGAGGAATCAGCCCCAGCATTTT
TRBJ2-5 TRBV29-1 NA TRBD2 CSVPESGRGETQYF TGCAGCGTTCCCGAGAGCGGGAGGGGGGAGACCCAGTACTTC
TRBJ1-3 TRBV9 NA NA CASSPSIGNTIYF TGTGCCAGCAGCCCCTCTATTGGAAACACCATATATTTT
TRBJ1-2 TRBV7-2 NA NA CASSLGREDGYTF TGTGCCAGCAGCTTAGGTAGGGAGGATGGCTACACCTTC
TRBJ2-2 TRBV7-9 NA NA CASSPPDRWSGELFF TGTGCCAGCAGCCCCCCGGACAGATGGTCCGGGGAGCTGTTTTTT
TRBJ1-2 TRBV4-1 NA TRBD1 CAGSHHGQGKEGYTF TGCGCCGGCAGCCACCATGGACAGGGAAAGGAAGGCTACACCTTC
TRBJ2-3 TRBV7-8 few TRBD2 CASSLVLAADTQYF TGTGCCAGCAGCTTAGTACTAGCGGCAGATACGCAGTATTTT
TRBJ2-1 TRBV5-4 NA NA CASSSRDSYNEQFF TGTGCCAGCAGCTCCCGGGACTCCTACAATGAGCAGTTCTTC
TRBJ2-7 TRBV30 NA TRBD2 CAWSREVLNEQYF TGTGCCTGGAGCCGGGAGGTACTGAACGAGCAGTACTTC
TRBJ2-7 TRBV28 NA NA CASSLYGGVSSYEQYF TGTGCCAGCAGTTTGTATGGGGGCGTGAGCTCCTACGAGCAGTACTTC
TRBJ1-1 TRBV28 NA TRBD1 CASREQGSNTEAFF TGTGCCAGCAGGGAACAGGGGTCTAACACTGAAGCTTTCTTT
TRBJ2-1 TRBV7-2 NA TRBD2 CASSFTGVAGANEQFF TGTGCCAGCAGCTTTACCGGAGTAGCGGGGGCCAATGAGCAGTTCTTC
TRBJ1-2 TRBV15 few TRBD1 CATSRRQGADGYTF TGTGCCACCAGCAGACGACAGGGGGCGGATGGCTACACCTTC
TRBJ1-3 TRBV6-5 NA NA CASSLMTGSHTIYF TGTGCCAGCAGCTTAATGACAGGCTCCCACACCATATATTTT
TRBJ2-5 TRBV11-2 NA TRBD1 CASSSQTGDGETQYF TGTGCCAGCAGCTCACAGACAGGGGATGGGGAGACCCAGTACTTC
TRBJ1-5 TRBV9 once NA CASSVGRQGNQPQHF TGTGCCAGCAGCGTAGGGAGACAGGGCAATCAGCCCCAGCATTTT